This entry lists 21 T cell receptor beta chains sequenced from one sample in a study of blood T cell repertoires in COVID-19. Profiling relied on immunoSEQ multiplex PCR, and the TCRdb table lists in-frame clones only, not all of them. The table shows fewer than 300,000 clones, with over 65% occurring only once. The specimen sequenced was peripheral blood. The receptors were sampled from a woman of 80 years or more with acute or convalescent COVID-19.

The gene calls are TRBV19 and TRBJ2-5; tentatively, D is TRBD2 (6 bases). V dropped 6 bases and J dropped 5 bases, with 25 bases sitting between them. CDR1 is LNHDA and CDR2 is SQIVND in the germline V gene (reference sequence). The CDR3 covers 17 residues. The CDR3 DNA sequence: TGTGCCAGTAGCGCCGAGAGGGACTCCCACCGGGTGGAGACCCAGTACTTC. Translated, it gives CASSAERDSHRVETQYF. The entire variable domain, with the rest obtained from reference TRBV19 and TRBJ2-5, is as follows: DGGITQSPKYLFRKEGQNVTLSCEQNLNHDAMYWYRQDPGQGLRLIYYSQIVNDFQKGDIAEGYSVSREKKESFPLTVTSAQKNPTAFYLCASSAERDSHRVETQYFGPGTRLLVL.

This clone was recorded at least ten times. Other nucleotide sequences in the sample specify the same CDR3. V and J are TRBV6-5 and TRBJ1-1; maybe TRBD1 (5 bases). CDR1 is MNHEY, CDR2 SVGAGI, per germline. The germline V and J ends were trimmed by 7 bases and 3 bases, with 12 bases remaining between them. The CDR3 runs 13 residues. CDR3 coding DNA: TGTGCCAGCAAACTGGGGGGGGACACTGAAGCTTTCTTT. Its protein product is CASKLGGDTEAFF.

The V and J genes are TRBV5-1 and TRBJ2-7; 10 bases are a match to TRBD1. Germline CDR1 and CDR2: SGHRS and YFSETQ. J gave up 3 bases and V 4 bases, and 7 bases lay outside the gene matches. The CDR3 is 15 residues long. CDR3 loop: CASSASTGGGYEQYF. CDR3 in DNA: TGCGCCAGCAGCGCTTCGACAGGGGGCGGCTACGAGCAGTACTTC.

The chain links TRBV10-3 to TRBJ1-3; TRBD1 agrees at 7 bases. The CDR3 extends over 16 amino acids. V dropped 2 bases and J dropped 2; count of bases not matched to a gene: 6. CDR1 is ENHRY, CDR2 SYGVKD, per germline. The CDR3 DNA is TGTGCCATCAGTGAGAGGGGGCCGAGAGCTGGAAACACCATATATTTT. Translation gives CAISERGPRAGNTIYF.

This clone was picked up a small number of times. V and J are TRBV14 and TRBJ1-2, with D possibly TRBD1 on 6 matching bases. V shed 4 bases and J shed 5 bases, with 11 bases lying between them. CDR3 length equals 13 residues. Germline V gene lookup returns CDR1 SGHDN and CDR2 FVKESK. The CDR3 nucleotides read TGTGCCAGCAGCCCGACAGGCGGATATGGCTACACCTTC. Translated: CASSPTGGYGYTF.

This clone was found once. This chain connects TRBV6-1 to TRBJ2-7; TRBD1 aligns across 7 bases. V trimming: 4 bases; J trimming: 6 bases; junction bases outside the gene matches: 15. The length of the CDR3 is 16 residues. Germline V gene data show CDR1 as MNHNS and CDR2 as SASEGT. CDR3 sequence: CASSAPMGQYAGEQYF. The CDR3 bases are TGTGCCAGCAGTGCCCCAATGGGACAGTACGCGGGCGAGCAGTACTTC.

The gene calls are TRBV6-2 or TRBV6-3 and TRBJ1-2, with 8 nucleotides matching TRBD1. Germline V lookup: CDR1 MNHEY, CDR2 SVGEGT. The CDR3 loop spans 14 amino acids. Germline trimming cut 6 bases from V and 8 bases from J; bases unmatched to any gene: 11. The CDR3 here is CASSQSQGALGYTF. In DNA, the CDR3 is TGTGCCAGCAGCCAATCTCAGGGGGCGCTGGGCTACACCTTC.

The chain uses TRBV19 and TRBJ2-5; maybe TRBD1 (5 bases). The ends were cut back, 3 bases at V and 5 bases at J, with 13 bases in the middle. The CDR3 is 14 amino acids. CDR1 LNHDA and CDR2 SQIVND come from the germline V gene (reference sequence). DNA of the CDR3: TGTGCCAGTAGTATCCCGCGCAAGGGGGAGACCCAGTACTTC. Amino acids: CASSIPRKGETQYF.

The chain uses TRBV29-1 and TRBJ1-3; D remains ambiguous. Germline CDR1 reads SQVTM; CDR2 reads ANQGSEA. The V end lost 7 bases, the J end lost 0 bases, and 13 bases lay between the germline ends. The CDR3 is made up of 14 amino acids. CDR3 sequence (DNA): TGCAGCGCCACGGGCGGACTCTCTGGAAACACCATATATTTT. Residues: CSATGGLSGNTIYF.

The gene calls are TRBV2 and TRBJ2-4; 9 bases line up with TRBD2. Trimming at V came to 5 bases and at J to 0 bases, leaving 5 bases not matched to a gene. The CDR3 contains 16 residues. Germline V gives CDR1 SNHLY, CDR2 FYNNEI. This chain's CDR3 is CASSLGLAQAKNIQYF. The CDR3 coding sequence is TGTGCCAGCAGTTTGGGACTAGCTCAAGCCAAAAACATTCAGTACTTC.

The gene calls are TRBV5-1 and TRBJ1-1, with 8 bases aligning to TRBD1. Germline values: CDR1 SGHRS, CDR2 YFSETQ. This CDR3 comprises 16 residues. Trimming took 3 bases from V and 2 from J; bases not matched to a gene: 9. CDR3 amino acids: CASSYGQGLSNTEAFF. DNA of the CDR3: TGCGCCAGCAGCTACGGACAGGGCTTAAGTAACACTGAAGCTTTCTTT. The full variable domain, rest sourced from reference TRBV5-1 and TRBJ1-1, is KAGVTQTPRYLIKTRGQQVTLSCSPISGHRSVSWYQQTPGQGLQFLFEYFSETQRNKGNFPGRFSGRQFSNSRSEMNVSTLELGDSALYLCASSYGQGLSNTEAFFGQGTRLTVV.

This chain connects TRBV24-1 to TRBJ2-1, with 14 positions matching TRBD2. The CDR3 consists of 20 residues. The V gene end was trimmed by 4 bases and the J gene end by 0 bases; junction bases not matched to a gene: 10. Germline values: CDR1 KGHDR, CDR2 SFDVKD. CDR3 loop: CATSDRPGTSGGPSYNEQFF. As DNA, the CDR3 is TGTGCCACCAGTGACCGTCCCGGGACTAGCGGGGGCCCCTCCTACAATGAGCAGTTCTTC.

DNA for the CDR3: TGTGCCAGCAGTTCGTGGGGGCAGGGGGCTGTTCAAGCTTTCTTT. Encoded protein: CASSSWGQGAVQAFF. The chain carries TRBV6-5 and TRBJ1-1; 8 bases line up with TRBD1. The germline V gene has CDR1 MNHEY and CDR2 SVGAGI. The CDR3 extends over 15 amino acids. With 4 bases clipped from V and 9 bases from J, the junction kept 13 bases outside the gene matches.

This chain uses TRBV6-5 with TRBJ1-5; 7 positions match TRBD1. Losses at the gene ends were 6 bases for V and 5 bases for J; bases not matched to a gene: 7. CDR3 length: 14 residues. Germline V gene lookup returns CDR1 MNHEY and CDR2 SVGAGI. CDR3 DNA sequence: TGTGCCAGCAGAACGACAGGGCCATATCAGCCCCAGCATTTT. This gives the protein CASRTTGPYQPQHF.

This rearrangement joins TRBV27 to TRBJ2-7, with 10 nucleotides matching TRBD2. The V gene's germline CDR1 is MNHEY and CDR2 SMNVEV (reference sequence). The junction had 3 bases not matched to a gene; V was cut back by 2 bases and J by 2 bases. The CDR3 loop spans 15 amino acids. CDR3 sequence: CASSLGLAGAYEQYF. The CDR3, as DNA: TGTGCCAGCAGTTTAGGGCTAGCGGGGGCCTACGAGCAGTACTTC.

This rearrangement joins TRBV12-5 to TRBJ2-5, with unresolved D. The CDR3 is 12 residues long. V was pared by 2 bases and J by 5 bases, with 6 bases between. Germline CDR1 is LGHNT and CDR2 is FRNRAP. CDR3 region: CASGLMEETQYF. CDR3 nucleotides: TGTGCTAGTGGTTTGATGGAGGAGACCCAGTACTTC.

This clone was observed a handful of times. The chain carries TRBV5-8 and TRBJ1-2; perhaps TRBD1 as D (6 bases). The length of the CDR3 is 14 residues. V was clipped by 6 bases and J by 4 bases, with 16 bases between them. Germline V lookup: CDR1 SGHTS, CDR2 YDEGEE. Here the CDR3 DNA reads TGTGCCAGCAACGAAATCGGGACAAGCTATGGCTACACCTTC. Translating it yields CASNEIGTSYGYTF.

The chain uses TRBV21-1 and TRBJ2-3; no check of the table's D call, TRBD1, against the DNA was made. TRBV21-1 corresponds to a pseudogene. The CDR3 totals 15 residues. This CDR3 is CASSSRTGTLDTQYF. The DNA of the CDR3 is TGTGCCAGCAGCTCCCGGACAGGGACTTTAGATACGCAGTATTTT.

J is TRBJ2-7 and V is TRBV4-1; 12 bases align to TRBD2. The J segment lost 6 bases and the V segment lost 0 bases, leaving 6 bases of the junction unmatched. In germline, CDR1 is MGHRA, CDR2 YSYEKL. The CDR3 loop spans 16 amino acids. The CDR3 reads CASSQDRLAGGVEQYF. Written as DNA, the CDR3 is TGCGCCAGCAGCCAAGATAGGCTAGCGGGGGGGGTCGAGCAGTACTTC.

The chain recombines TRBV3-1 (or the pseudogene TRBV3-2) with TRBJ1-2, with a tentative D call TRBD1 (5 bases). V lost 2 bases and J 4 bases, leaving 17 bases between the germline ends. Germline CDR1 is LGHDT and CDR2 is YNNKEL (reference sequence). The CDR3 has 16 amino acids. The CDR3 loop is CASSQRRGTGGYGYTF. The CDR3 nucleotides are TGTGCCAGCAGCCAAAGAAGGGGTACCGGCGGCTATGGCTACACCTTC.

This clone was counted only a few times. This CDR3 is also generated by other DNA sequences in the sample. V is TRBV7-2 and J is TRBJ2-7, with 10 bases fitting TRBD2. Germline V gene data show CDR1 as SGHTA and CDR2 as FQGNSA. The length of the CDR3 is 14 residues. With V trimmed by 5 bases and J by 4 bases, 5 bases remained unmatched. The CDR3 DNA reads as TGTGCCAGCAGCAGGACTAGCGGTCCGTACGAGCAGTACTTC. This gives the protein CASSRTSGPYEQYF.